One sample yielded the 8 T cell receptor beta chains listed below, sequenced in a study of human T cells and chemical hapten exposure. TCRdb re-called the RACE reads through MiXCR, storing one row per CDR3 protein. The data hold 30,000 to 35,000 distinct CDR3 sequences, with roughly 5.4% observed a single time. Time point here: healthy volunteer bleed at 6 weeks. Unfractionated whole blood was the source from which total RNA was extracted. The sample taken for sequencing was whole blood. These receptors were taken from a human donor in good health. Some clones in this sample may be carry-over from other donors' samples.

The chain joins TRBV14 to TRBJ1-2; D is undetermined. The V end lost 0 bases, the J end lost 4 bases, and 9 bases lay between the germline ends. CDR1 and CDR2 from the germline V gene are SGHDN and FVKESK. The CDR3 totals 14 residues. The CDR3 reads CASSQDRVGYGYTF. The CDR3 DNA follows: TGTGCCAGCAGCCAAGATCGGGTCGGCTATGGCTACACCTTC.

At least ten counts were recorded for this clonotype. The chain employs TRBV10-3 and TRBJ2-3; D perhaps matches TRBD2 (5 bases). The germline gives CDR1 ENHRY, CDR2 SYGVKD. There are 14 residues in the CDR3. V was shortened by 6 bases and J by 2 bases, with 12 bases between the two germline ends. This chain's CDR3 is CAISRAASTDTQYF. The CDR3 DNA sequence: TGTGCCATCAGCCGAGCGGCTTCCACAGATACGCAGTATTTT.

This clonotype was seen a handful of times. The V gene is TRBV4-3, the J gene TRBJ1-1; D remains ambiguous. CDR3 size: 14 residues. Trimming removed 1 base at V and 1 base at J, with 7 bases between. Germline V gene data show CDR1 as LGHNA and CDR2 as YSLEER. Here the CDR3 reads CASSQVAGNTEAFF. For the CDR3, the DNA is TGCGCCAGCAGCCAAGTAGCCGGGAACACTGAAGCTTTCTTT.

In this sample, this clonotype turned up a few times. The chain couples TRBV14 to TRBJ1-4, with 7 nucleotides matching TRBD1. Per the germline V gene, CDR1 is SGHDN and CDR2 is FVKESK. V shed 3 bases and J 3 bases; nucleotides not matched to a gene: 7. CDR3 length: 16 amino acids. The CDR3 DNA follows: TGTGCCAGCAGCCATCTAACAGGGGTGCCTAATGAAAAACTGTTTTTT. This translates into CASSHLTGVPNEKLFF. The complete variable domain, with remaining parts taken from reference TRBV14 and TRBJ1-4, reads EAGVTQFPSHSVIEKGQTVTLRCDPISGHDNLYWYRRVMGKEIKFLLHFVKESKQDESGMPNNRFLAERTGGTYSTLKVQPAELEDSGVYFCASSHLTGVPNEKLFFGSGTQLSVL.

This clonotype was recorded at least ten times. This chain joins TRBV2 and TRBJ1-1; tentatively, D is TRBD1 (6 bases). The CDR3 is 13 amino acids. Germline assignment: CDR1 SNHLY and CDR2 FYNNEI. V lost 6 bases, J lost 12 bases, and 20 bases lay in between. The CDR3 sequence: CASRELDSGESFF. CDR3 coding DNA: TGTGCCAGCAGGGAACTGGACAGTGGTGAGTCTTTCTTT.

The rearrangement uses TRBV7-2 and TRBJ1-5; D possibly corresponds to TRBD1 (6 bases). Germline CDR1 is SGHTA and CDR2 is FQGNSA. This CDR3 has 15 residues. Trimming cost V 3 bases and J 3 bases, with 12 bases left between them. Here the CDR3 DNA reads TGTGCCAGCAGCTTTCACACAGGGAACAATCAGCCCCAGCATTTT. Protein sequence: CASSFHTGNNQPQHF.

The table lists this clonotype with many counts. This chain links TRBV15 with TRBJ2-7, with 9 bases fitting TRBD1. This CDR3 spans 14 amino acids. Unmatched junction bases numbered 2, after V lost 2 bases and J lost 3 bases. Germline V gene sequence: CDR1 LNHNV, CDR2 YYDKDF (reference sequence). Here the CDR3 reads CATSRPTGGYEQYF. Written as DNA, the CDR3 is TGTGCCACCAGCAGACCGACAGGGGGCTACGAGCAGTACTTC.

This clonotype has a count of ten or more. The rearrangement links TRBV7-2 to TRBJ2-7, with D perhaps matching TRBD1 (5 bases). Trimming removed 5 bases from V and 4 bases from J, with 15 bases in between. Germline V gene lookup returns CDR1 SGHTA and CDR2 FQGNSA. CDR3 length: 14 amino acids. In DNA form, the CDR3 reads TGTGCCAGCAGCCCAGGGTCTTCTTTTTACGAGCAGTACTTC. Translation: CASSPGSSFYEQYF.